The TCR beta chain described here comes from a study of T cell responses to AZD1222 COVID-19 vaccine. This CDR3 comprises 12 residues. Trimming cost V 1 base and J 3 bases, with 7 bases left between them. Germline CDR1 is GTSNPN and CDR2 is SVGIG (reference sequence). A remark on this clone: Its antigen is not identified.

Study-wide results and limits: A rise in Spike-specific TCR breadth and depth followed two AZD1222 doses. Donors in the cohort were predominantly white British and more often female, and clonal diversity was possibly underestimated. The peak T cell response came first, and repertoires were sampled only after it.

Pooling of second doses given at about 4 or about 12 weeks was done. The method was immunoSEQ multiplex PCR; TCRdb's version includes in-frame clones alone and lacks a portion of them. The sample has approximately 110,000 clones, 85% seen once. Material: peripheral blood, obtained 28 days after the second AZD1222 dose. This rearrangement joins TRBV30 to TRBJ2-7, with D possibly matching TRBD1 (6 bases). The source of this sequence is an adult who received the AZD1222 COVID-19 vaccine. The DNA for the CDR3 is TGTGCCTGGAGTGAAGGGGGCTACGAGCAGTACTTC. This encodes CAWSEGGYEQYF.